The subject of this entry is one TCR beta chain. What it recognizes is unknown. This sample is part of a study of T cell responses to AZD1222 COVID-19 vaccine. Study results and limitations: Most donors were white British and more were female, and clonal diversity was possibly underestimated. Seropositive status at baseline applied to only 6 or 7 AZD1222 recipients. Sampling captured repertoires only after the peak T cell response.

The length of the CDR3 is 11 residues. V lost 8 bases to trimming and J lost 2 bases, with 6 bases between them. Germline CDR1 reads MNHEY; CDR2 reads SVGAGI. Repertoires were generated with immunoSEQ multiplex PCR, while TCRdb's copy carries only in-frame clones and drops some. Seen here are 130,000 or so clones, roughly nine tenths observed once, and the top ten hold approximately 3.3%. The material sequenced was peripheral blood, taken on day 0 of AZD1222 vaccination. The J gene is TRBJ1-1, the V gene TRBV6-5, with unresolved D. The sequence was collected from an adult in good health. The CDR3 nucleotides are TGTGCCAGCGGAATCAACACTGAAGCTTTCTTT. Its protein product is CASGINTEAFF.